Below, 12 T cell receptor beta chains from the same sample are listed, as sequenced in a study of T-cell reconstitution after alpha-beta-depleted transplantation in children. Preparation of the TCRbeta library used unique molecular identifiers. TCRdb re-analysed the PCR reads in MiXCR, keeping a single row per CDR3 protein. Of approximately 44,000 distinct CDR3 sequences listed, over 4.5% were seen once; the top ten hold 30% to 35%. Source: PBMCs, mostly from graft donor cells, taken 60 days after TCRalphabeta/CD19-depleted stem cell transplant. These receptors were collected from a female patient aged 2-10 years who had a stem cell transplant for aplastic anemia, so the T cells may come from the graft donor.

Points on this clonotype: This may come from a read error, since a much larger clone is one base off. The genes are TRBV4-2 and TRBJ2-3, with TRBD2 matching 8 bases. This CDR3 comprises 17 residues. With 0 bases clipped from V and 1 base from J, the junction kept 6 bases outside the gene matches. From germline, CDR1 is LGHNA and CDR2 YNFKEQ. DNA for the CDR3: TGTGCCAGCAGCCAAGATAATCGGCGGGGGGGCACAGATACGCAGTATTTT. Translated, it gives CASSQDNRRGGTDTQYF.

This clonotype was detected ten times or more. The chain combines TRBV9 with TRBJ2-1; TRBD2 agrees at 11 bases. CDR1 and CDR2 from the germline V gene are SGDLS and YYNGEE. The CDR3 sequence is 16 residues long. After removal of 5 bases from V and 0 bases from J, the junction contained 4 bases not matched to a gene. Written as DNA, the CDR3 is TGTGCCAGCAGTAAGACTAGCGGGGCCTCCTACAATGAGCAGTTCTTC. Amino acids: CASSKTSGASYNEQFF.

This clonotype was detected ten times or more. The V and J genes are TRBV7-9 and TRBJ2-3; 12 nucleotides line up with TRBD2. Unmatched junction bases numbered 24, after V lost 5 bases and J lost 3 bases. Germline CDR1 reads SEHNR; CDR2 reads FQNEAQ (reference sequence). The CDR3 loop spans 22 amino acids. In DNA, the CDR3 is TGTGCCAGCAGCCCAAGCCCACTTGGACTAGCGGGACCCAACGGATATACAGATACGCAGTATTTT. Translation: CASSPSPLGLAGPNGYTDTQYF.

This clonotype was seen many times. The V and J genes are TRBV9 and TRBJ1-1; unclear D gene. CDR1 is SGDLS, CDR2 YYNGEE, per germline. V lost 3 bases to trimming and J lost 10 bases, with 19 bases between them. CDR3 size: 14 residues. CDR3 bases: TGTGCCAGCAGCGGTTCCGGGAATTCCAAAGGAGCTTTCTTT. Encoded protein: CASSGSGNSKGAFF.

The chain links TRBV2 to TRBJ2-3; a possible D gene is TRBD1 (5 bases). The CDR3 is 14 residues long. V was trimmed by 7 bases and J by 2 bases, leaving 13 bases between them. The V gene's germline CDR1 is SNHLY and CDR2 FYNNEI. The CDR3 bases are TGTGCCAGCAATAGGGCAGGGTCCACAGATACGCAGTATTTT. Residues: CASNRAGSTDTQYF.

This clonotype occurred a few times. The rearrangement links TRBV5-1 to TRBJ2-1, with TRBD2 identical over 14 bases. The CDR3 has 18 amino acids. V lost 6 bases and J lost 9; bases outside the gene matches: 17. Germline-derived CDR1 and CDR2 are SGHRS and YFSETQ. In DNA form, the CDR3 reads TGCGCCAGCATCCCGGGTTTGACTAGCGGGGGGGAAATCAGTGAGCAGTTCTTC. Translation: CASIPGLTSGGEISEQFF. The full variable domain, in which reference TRBV5-1 and TRBJ2-1 provide the parts outside the CDR3, is KAGVTQTPRYLIKTRGQQVTLSCSPISGHRSVSWYQQTPGQGLQFLFEYFSETQRNKGNFPGRFSGRQFSNSRSEMNVSTLELGDSALYLCASIPGLTSGGEISEQFFGPGTRLTVL.

This clonotype was recorded many times. The V call is TRBV18, the J call TRBJ2-3; D is ambiguous. The germline V and J ends were trimmed by 0 bases and 0 bases, with 10 bases remaining between them. This CDR3 contains 16 residues. CDR1 is KGHSH, CDR2 LQKENI, per germline. The CDR3 sequence is CASSPPGASSTDTQYF. CDR3 bases: TGTGCCAGCTCACCACCTGGCGCCAGTAGCACAGATACGCAGTATTTT.

Many counts were recorded for this clonotype. The chain employs TRBV12-3 or TRBV12-4 and TRBJ1-2; maybe TRBD1 (6 bases). The V gene lost 1 base and the J gene lost 10 bases, with 10 bases spanning the gap. The CDR3 is made up of 12 amino acids. The CDR3 DNA reads as TGTGCCAGCAGTTTAGGGACAGTTGACTACACCTTC. It encodes CASSLGTVDYTF.

This clonotype was recorded a few times. The chain uses TRBV21-1 and TRBJ1-2. TRBV21-1 is tagged as a pseudogene. CDR3 length: 16 amino acids. The CDR3 DNA is TGTGCCAGCAGCAAAGCGCTTAGCAGTCCCCGCTATGGCTACACCTTC. It translates to CASSKALSSPRYGYTF.

This clonotype was counted at least ten times. This chain connects TRBV3-1 to TRBJ2-7; 8 bases fit TRBD2. Germline trimming cut 2 bases from V and 2 bases from J; bases unmatched to any gene: 11. Germline CDR1 and CDR2: LGHDT and YNNKEL (reference sequence). The CDR3 covers 17 residues. The DNA for the CDR3 is TGTGCCAGCAGCCAAATGGGAGGCGGGAGGCCCACCTACGAGCAGTACTTC. Residues: CASSQMGGGRPTYEQYF.

This clonotype has more than one count but fewer than ten. The V gene is TRBV30, the J gene TRBJ2-7, with D perhaps being TRBD1 or TRBD2 (6 bases each). The CDR3 runs 15 residues. Trimming left V 2 bases short and J 3 bases short, with 17 bases between. Germline-derived CDR1 and CDR2 are GTSNPN and SVGIG (reference sequence). CDR3 residues: CAWSSRRKGGYEQYF. CDR3 coding DNA: TGTGCCTGGAGTAGTAGAAGAAAGGGGGGCTACGAGCAGTACTTC.

This clonotype was seen at least ten times. The J gene is TRBJ2-1, the V gene TRBV9; no firm D call. From germline, CDR1 is SGDLS and CDR2 YYNGEE. This CDR3 contains 13 residues. The germline V and J ends were trimmed by 3 bases and 9 bases, with 13 bases remaining between them. For the CDR3, the DNA is TGTGCCAGCAGCGCCAGTCCTGGCGGTGAGCAGTTCTTC. This sequence encodes CASSASPGGEQFF.